These 15 T cell receptor beta chains share one sample of origin, sequenced in a study of identical twins. Via MiXCR, TCRdb re-called the 5' RACE reads, giving one row per CDR3 protein. Among 500,000 to 600,000 distinct CDR3 sequences listed, about 20% were seen once. The sample was also reused in another study, on T cells expressing NK-cell markers.

The source material was CD4+ T cells sorted from blood. Receptors originate from a woman aged 18-30 years in good health.

In this sample, this clonotype turned up a few times. This sequence joins TRBV7-2 and TRBJ2-3, with a tentative D call TRBD2 (6 bases). CDR1 is SGHTA and CDR2 is FQGNSA in the germline V gene. The CDR3 contains 14 residues. V lost 9 bases and J 2 bases, leaving 15 bases between the germline ends. The CDR3 region has the DNA TGTGCCAGTAGGGACTCCGCCTCCACAGATACGCAGTATTTT. Amino acid sequence: CASRDSASTDTQYF.

This clonotype was seen only a few times. The chain carries TRBV29-1 and TRBJ2-2; possibly TRBD1 or TRBD2 for D (7 bases each). Per the germline V gene, CDR1 is SQVTM and CDR2 is ANQGSEA. CDR3 length equals 14 residues. Trimming left V 8 bases short and J 4 bases short, with 17 bases between. The chain's CDR3 is CSSRQGGITGELFF. CDR3 DNA sequence: TGCAGCTCTCGCCAGGGGGGGATCACCGGGGAGCTGTTTTTT.

This clonotype was seen a few times. The CDR3 here is CATSRSLQGREGYTF. CDR3 nucleotide sequence: TGTGCCACCAGCAGGAGCCTACAGGGAAGGGAGGGCTACACCTTC. The V gene is TRBV15, the J gene TRBJ1-2; D might be TRBD1 (6 bases). V was pared by 3 bases and J by 8 bases, with 19 bases between. This CDR3 contains 15 residues. Germline CDR1 and CDR2: LNHNV and YYDKDF (reference sequence). The whole variable domain, filled in from reference TRBV15 and TRBJ1-2, reads DAMVIQNPRYQVTQFGKPVTLSCSQTLNHNVMYWYQQKSSQAPKLLFHYYDKDFNNEADTPDNFQSRRPNTSFCFLDIRSPGLGDTAMYLCATSRSLQGREGYTFGSGTRLTVV.

The chain joins TRBV5-1 to TRBJ2-2; TRBD1 agrees at 8 bases. The germline gives CDR1 SGHRS, CDR2 YFSETQ. The junction had 10 bases not matched to a gene; V was cut back by 6 bases and J by 6 bases. The CDR3 is made up of 15 amino acids. The CDR3 nucleotides are TGCGCCAGCACTCGGACAGGGCGTGATTCCGGGGAGCTGTTTTTT. Translated, it gives CASTRTGRDSGELFF.

This chain uses TRBV6-1 with TRBJ2-1; D remains unclear. With 5 bases removed from V and 4 bases from J, the gap between germline ends came to 9 bases. Germline CDR1 and CDR2: MNHNS and SASEGT. The CDR3 runs to 13 residues. As DNA, the CDR3 is TGTGCCAGCAGTATTGACCATTACAATGAGCAGTTCTTC. It translates to CASSIDHYNEQFF.

The chain combines TRBV11-2 with TRBJ2-5; 7 positions agree with TRBD2. CDR1 and CDR2 from the germline V gene are SGHAT and FQNNGV. J lost 7 bases, V lost 7 bases, and 15 bases had no gene match. The CDR3 totals 15 residues. In DNA, the CDR3 is TGTGCCAGCACCTTCGCGGGGGAGGGGATTGGGACCCAGTACTTC. Translation gives CASTFAGEGIGTQYF. The full variable domain, rest sourced from reference TRBV11-2 and TRBJ2-5, is EAGVAQSPRYKIIEKRQSVAFWCNPISGHATLYWYQQILGQGPKLLIQFQNNGVVDDSQLPKDRFSAERLKGVDSTLKIQPAKLEDSAVYLCASTFAGEGIGTQYFGPGTRLLVL.

This clonotype was recorded a few times. This rearrangement joins TRBV20-1 to TRBJ2-1; TRBD2 aligns across 8 bases. The CDR3 sequence is 13 residues long. Unmatched junction bases numbered 4, after V lost 6 bases and J lost 3 bases. The germline CDR1 and CDR2 sequences are DFQATT and SNEGSKA (reference sequence). The CDR3 sequence is CSAISGNYNEQFF. The CDR3 DNA reads TGCAGTGCCATTAGCGGGAACTACAATGAGCAGTTCTTC.

This clonotype was counted a few times. V gene TRBV7-6 combines with J gene TRBJ1-5; D may be TRBD1 (6 bases). CDR1 and CDR2 (germline): SGHVS, FNYEAQ. This CDR3 comprises 16 residues. The V end lost 5 bases, the J end lost 6 bases, and 20 bases lay between the germline ends. The CDR3 region is CASSLQAGRGGQPQHF. CDR3 nucleotide sequence: TGTGCCAGCAGCCTACAGGCGGGCAGGGGAGGTCAGCCCCAGCATTTT.

This clonotype has just a few counts. The J gene is TRBJ2-1, the V gene TRBV9; D not certain. CDR1 is SGDLS and CDR2 is YYNGEE in the germline V gene. There are 13 residues in the CDR3. V was clipped by 0 bases and J by 6 bases, with 7 bases between them. The CDR3 DNA is TGTGCCAGCAGCGTAGTGGCCGGCAATGAGCAGTTCTTC. It translates to CASSVVAGNEQFF.

CDR3 coding DNA: TGCAGTGCAGGGGGGCGGCGGCAGCCCCAGCATTTT. Translated: CSAGGRRQPQHF. The V and J genes are TRBV20-1 and TRBJ1-5, with D possibly matching TRBD1 (6 bases). Germline V lookup: CDR1 DFQATT, CDR2 SNEGSKA (reference sequence). The CDR3 sequence is 12 residues long. V lost 6 bases and J lost 7, with 13 bases in between.

V and J are TRBV7-3 and TRBJ1-3; D is uncertain. Trimming pared 0 bases from V and 0 bases from J, leaving 6 bases between. In germline, CDR1 is SGHTA, CDR2 FQGTGA. The CDR3 consists of 15 residues. The CDR3 loop is CASSLTAGSGNTIYF. CDR3 sequence (DNA): TGTGCCAGCAGCTTAACCGCGGGCTCTGGAAACACCATATATTTT.

This clonotype has a handful of counts. The chain carries TRBV6-1 and TRBJ1-2; D gene uncertain. Trimming cost V 5 bases and J 4 bases, with 14 bases left between them. CDR3 length: 14 amino acids. The germline CDR1 and CDR2 sequences are MNHNS and SASEGT. The CDR3 sequence: CASSPVGSSYGYTF. CDR3 nucleotide sequence: TGTGCCAGCAGTCCGGTGGGGAGTAGCTATGGCTACACCTTC.

The CDR3 sequence is CASSLTPGVAGELFF. DNA of the CDR3: TGTGCCAGCAGCTTAACCCCAGGGGTCGCCGGGGAGCTGTTTTTT. This rearrangement joins TRBV7-3 to TRBJ2-2; weak D call: TRBD1 (6 bases). The V end was cut by 0 bases, the J end by 6 bases, with 11 bases between. Germline V gene data show CDR1 as SGHTA and CDR2 as FQGTGA. This CDR3 spans 15 amino acids.

In this sample, this clonotype turned up a few times. V usage is TRBV29-1 and J usage is TRBJ2-1; 7 bases are a match to TRBD1. Germline CDR1 and CDR2: SQVTM and ANQGSEA. Germline trimming cut 6 bases from V and 4 bases from J; bases unmatched to any gene: 6. The CDR3 has 13 amino acids. The CDR3 nucleotides read TGCAGCGTAAGGGACAGCGGTTACAATGAGCAGTTCTTC. Amino acid sequence: CSVRDSGYNEQFF.

The chain is built from TRBV10-3 and TRBJ2-1, with TRBD1 matching over 8 bases. Germline CDR1 and CDR2: ENHRY and SYGVKD. The CDR3 extends over 12 amino acids. The trim removed 1 base at V and 16 bases at J, leaving 6 bases unmatched. The DNA for the CDR3 is TGTGCCATCAGTGAGTTCACAGGGGGAGAATTCTTC. Its translation is CAISEFTGGEFF.